Below are 10 T cell receptor beta chains sequenced from a single sample in a study of blood T cell repertoires in COVID-19. The protocol was immunoSEQ multiplex PCR, while the TCRdb copy is restricted to in-frame clones and leaves out a portion. Of hundreds of thousands of clones in the sample, 82% are singletons; the top ten hold about 3.9%. The sequenced sample consisted of peripheral blood. These receptors were obtained from a woman older than 75 with acute or convalescent COVID-19.

The chain recombines TRBV5-1 with TRBJ1-3; D remains unclear. Germline V gives CDR1 SGHRS, CDR2 YFSETQ. V shed 0 bases and J shed 0 bases, with 4 bases lying between them. The CDR3 has 14 residues. The CDR3 loop reads CASSLESSGNTIYF. Written as DNA, the CDR3 is TGCGCCAGCAGCTTGGAGAGCTCTGGAAACACCATATATTTT.

The V and J genes are TRBV30 and TRBJ1-1, with no clear D. In germline, CDR1 is GTSNPN, CDR2 SVGIG (reference sequence). The CDR3 consists of 14 residues. Trimming took 2 bases from V and 5 from J, leaving 15 bases between them. The CDR3 coding sequence is TGTGCCTGGAGTCATCGGGGAGGTTCGACTGAAGCTTTCTTT. As protein: CAWSHRGGSTEAFF.

Regarding this clone: Different DNA sequences within this sample yield the same CDR3. The V gene is TRBV3-1 (or the pseudogene TRBV3-2), the J gene TRBJ1-2, with D tentatively TRBD1 (6 bases). Between the trimmed V and J ends, which lost 4 bases and 2 bases, there was a span of 11 bases. Germline values: CDR1 LGHDT, CDR2 YNNKEL (reference sequence). The CDR3 extends over 14 amino acids. The CDR3 loop reads CASSLGQPNYGYTF. The CDR3 DNA reads as TGTGCCAGCAGCCTTGGACAGCCAAACTATGGCTACACCTTC.

The chain is built from TRBV11-1 and TRBJ2-1; D is undetermined. Trimming took 2 bases from V and 7 from J, leaving 3 bases between them. Germline CDR1 SGHAT, CDR2 FQDESV (reference sequence). The CDR3 covers 11 residues. The CDR3 loop reads CASSLSNEQFF. The DNA of the CDR3 is TGTGCCAGCAGCTTATCAAATGAGCAGTTCTTC.

The chain employs TRBV5-5 and TRBJ1-1; TRBD1 aligns across 8 bases. The CDR3 extends over 15 amino acids. CDR1 is SGHKS, CDR2 YYEKEE, per germline (reference sequence). Trimming cost V 4 bases and J 4 bases; bases outside gene matches: 9. The CDR3 DNA reads as TGTGCCAGCAGCCCCCGGACAGGGTTGGGCACTGAAGCTTTCTTT. Translation gives CASSPRTGLGTEAFF. Variable domain in full (rest from reference TRBV5-5 and TRBJ1-1): DAGVTQSPTHLIKTRGQQVTLRCSPISGHKSVSWYQQVLGQGPQFIFQYYEKEERGRGNFPDRFSARQFPNYSSELNVNALLLGDSALYLCASSPRTGLGTEAFFGQGTRLTVV.

The gene calls are TRBV7-2 and TRBJ2-6, with D unclear. This CDR3 is 18 amino acids long. In germline, CDR1 is SGHTA, CDR2 FQGNSA. The germline V and J ends were trimmed by 0 bases and 1 base, with 13 bases remaining between them. CDR3 nucleotides: TGTGCCAGCAGCTTAGCGGGCAGGATATCTTCTGGGGCCAACGTCCTGACTTTC. Protein product: CASSLAGRISSGANVLTF.

This clone is a singleton in its sample. The V and J genes are TRBV18 and TRBJ1-4; 7 nucleotides match TRBD1. J was trimmed by 2 bases and V by 3 bases; bases with no gene match: 3. This CDR3 has 15 residues. CDR1 is KGHSH and CDR2 is LQKENI in the germline V gene. The CDR3 bases are TGTGCCAGCTCACCTTGGGACAGTACTAATGAAAAACTGTTTTTT. This encodes CASSPWDSTNEKLFF.

This clone appeared once. This chain links TRBV28 with TRBJ1-2, with TRBD1 matching 11 bases. J gave up 4 bases and V 5 bases, and 6 bases lay outside the gene matches. CDR1 and CDR2 from the germline V gene are MDHEN and SYDVKM. This CDR3 is 15 amino acids long. The CDR3 spells CASSPGDRGVYGYTF. CDR3 DNA sequence: TGTGCCAGCAGTCCCGGGGACAGGGGGGTCTATGGCTACACCTTC.

Here the CDR3 reads CASSPEEGGDTEAFF. As DNA, the CDR3 is TGTGCCAGCAGCCCCGAGGAGGGTGGTGACACTGAAGCTTTCTTT. This sequence joins TRBV28 and TRBJ1-1; D is uncertain. The CDR3 has 15 residues. The germline CDR1 and CDR2 sequences are MDHEN and SYDVKM. Trimming left V 6 bases short and J 3 bases short, with 17 bases between. The whole variable domain, remainder taken from reference TRBV28 and TRBJ1-1, is DVKVTQSSRYLVKRTGEKVFLECVQDMDHENMFWYRQDPGLGLRLIYFSYDVKMKEKGDIPEGYSVSREKKERFSLILESASTNQTSMYLCASSPEEGGDTEAFFGQGTRLTVV.

The rearrangement joins TRBV7-9 to TRBJ1-1, with 10 positions matching TRBD1. Per germline, CDR1 SEHNR and CDR2 FQNEAQ (reference sequence). CDR3 length equals 15 residues. The ends lost 5 bases at V and 1 base at J; junction bases unmatched: 4. CDR3 DNA: TGTGCCAGCAGCCCCGGGACAGGGGCGAACACTGAAGCTTTCTTT. Amino acid sequence: CASSPGTGANTEAFF.